The present TCR beta chain was sequenced within a study of control samples from healthy donors and cancer patients (dated by TCRdb to 2018 to 2020). Libraries came from the immunoSEQ multiplex PCR assay. TCRdb provides this immuneACCESS table in a form limited to in-frame rearrangements. Some clones are lacking; in checked studies, under half of them reflect an unresolved V gene, and why the rest are absent is not known. Here the sample has tens of thousands of clones; around four fifths occur a single time. The leading ten clones occupy 2.9% of the sample. The sample holds one count of this clone. No antigen is known for it. Per-base quality was not reported, and no clone a single base away is much larger than it. This receptor was identified in a woman aged 45-65 years with lung cancer. Sequencing was performed on PBMCs.

CDR3 sequence: CASTVGPARTGELFF. The sequenced DNA: TGTGCCAGCACCGTCGGACCTGCACGGACCGGGGAGCTGTTTTTT. The rearranged chain carries TRBV7-2 and TRBJ2-2; no confident D gene assignment can be made. The CDR3 contains 15 residues, cysteine and phenylalanine counted. Just the 45-base CDR3 DNA is kept, in frame starting at base 1. Trimming takes 7 bases from V and 5 bases from J, and the germline ends sit 17 bases apart. Based on the germline V gene, the CDR1 and CDR2 sequences are SGHTA and FQGNSA. Supplemented by the reference TRBV7-2 and TRBJ2-2 proteins around the CDR3, the complete variable domain is GAGVSQSPSNKVTEKGKDVELRCDPISGHTALYWYRQSLGQGLEFLIYFQGNSAPDKSGLPSDRFSAERTGGSVSTLTIQRTQQEDSAVYLCASTVGPARTGELFFGEGSRLTVL.